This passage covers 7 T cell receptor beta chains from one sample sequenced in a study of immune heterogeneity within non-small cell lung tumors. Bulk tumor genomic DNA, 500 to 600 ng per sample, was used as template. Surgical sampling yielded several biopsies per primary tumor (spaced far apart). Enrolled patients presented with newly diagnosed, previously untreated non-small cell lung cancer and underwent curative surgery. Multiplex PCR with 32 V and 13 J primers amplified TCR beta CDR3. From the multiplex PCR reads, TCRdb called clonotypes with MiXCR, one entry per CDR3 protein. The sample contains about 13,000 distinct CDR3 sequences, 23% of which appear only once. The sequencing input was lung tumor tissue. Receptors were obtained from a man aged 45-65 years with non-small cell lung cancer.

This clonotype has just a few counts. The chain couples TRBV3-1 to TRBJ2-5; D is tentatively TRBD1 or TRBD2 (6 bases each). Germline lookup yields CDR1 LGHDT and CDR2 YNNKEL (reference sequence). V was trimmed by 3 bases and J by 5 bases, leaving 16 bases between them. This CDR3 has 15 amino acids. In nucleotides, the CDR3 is TGTGCCAGCAGCCAGGTCCCCGGGGGCGGGGAGACCCAGTACTTC. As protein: CASSQVPGGGETQYF.

The CDR3 region has the DNA TGTGCCAGCAGCTGGGGGACAGGGGTGACAACTGGCTACACCTTC. This codes for CASSWGTGVTTGYTF. The chain employs TRBV5-4 and TRBJ1-2; 10 bases line up with TRBD1. Looked up from germline, CDR1 is SGHNT and CDR2 is YYREEE (reference sequence). V dropped 3 bases and J dropped 7; count of bases not matched to a gene: 9. The CDR3 spans 15 residues.

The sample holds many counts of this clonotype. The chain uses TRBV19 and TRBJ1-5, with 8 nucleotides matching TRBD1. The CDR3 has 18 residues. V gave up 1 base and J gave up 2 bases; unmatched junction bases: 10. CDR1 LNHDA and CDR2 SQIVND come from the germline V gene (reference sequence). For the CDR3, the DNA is TGTGCCAGTAGTATAGCCCCCGGACAGGGAAGGCGCAATCAGCCCCAGCATTTT. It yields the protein CASSIAPGQGRRNQPQHF.

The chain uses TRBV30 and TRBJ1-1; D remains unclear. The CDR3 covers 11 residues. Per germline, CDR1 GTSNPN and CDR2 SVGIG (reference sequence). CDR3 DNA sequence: TGTGTCTGTATACGGCGTACTGAAGCTTTCTTT. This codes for CVCIRRTEAFF.

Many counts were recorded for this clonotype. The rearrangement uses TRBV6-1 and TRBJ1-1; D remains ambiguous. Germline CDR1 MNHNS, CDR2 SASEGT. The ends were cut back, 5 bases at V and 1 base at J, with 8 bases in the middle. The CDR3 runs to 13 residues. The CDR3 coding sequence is TGTGCCAGCAGTTATCTGTCGAACACTGAAGCTTTCTTT. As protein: CASSYLSNTEAFF.

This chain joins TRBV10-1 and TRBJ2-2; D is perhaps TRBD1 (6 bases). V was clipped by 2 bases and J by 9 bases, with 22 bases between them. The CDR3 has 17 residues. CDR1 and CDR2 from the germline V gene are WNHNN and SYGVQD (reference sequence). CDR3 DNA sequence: TGCGCCAGCAGTGAGCCCGACCGGGACATTCAACACCGGGAGCTGTTTTTT. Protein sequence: CASSEPDRDIQHRELFF.

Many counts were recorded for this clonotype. This chain's CDR3 is CASRRGTGGADTQYF. The CDR3 region has the DNA TGTGCCAGCAGACGCGGGACAGGGGGCGCAGATACGCAGTATTTT. This chain uses TRBV6-1 with TRBJ2-3, with 12 bases matching TRBD1. In germline, CDR1 is MNHNS, CDR2 SASEGT. V was clipped by 6 bases and J by 4 bases; unmatched bases: 5. The CDR3 length is 15 residues.